The following is a T cell receptor beta chain sequence with its context. A junction end diverges from the germline sequence, so it may reflect a read error. This specimen belongs to a study of tumor and adjacent non-tumor tissue in lung cancer. Turning to the study itself: There were around 11 adenocarcinoma, a couple of squamous cell carcinoma and 1 small cell lung cancer cases. Patients were aged about 30 to 76, fewer than twelve men and about five women, stage I to III. Each sample yielded roughly 4 million productive TCRbeta reads on average.

CDR1 is MDHEN, CDR2 SYDVKM, per germline. The CDR3 extends over 16 amino acids. No cell sorting was done before RNA was extracted from the tissue. The normal lung tissue was taken more than 3 cm from the tumor edge. A modified ARM-PCR protocol with three rounds of nested PCR amplified TCRbeta. TCRdb recomputed calls from the multiplex PCR reads with MiXCR, one row per CDR3 protein. The repertoire holds 65,000 to 75,000 distinct CDR3 sequences, with under 80% as singletons. The receptor was isolated from a man aged 60-69 years with non-small cell lung cancer. The sequencing sample was made of distant non-tumor lung tissue. This chain uses TRBV28 with TRBJ2-5; 9 positions match TRBD2. CDR3 residues: CASSVFAGGPEETQFF. In DNA, the CDR3 is TGTGCCAGCTCTGTTTTCGCGGGAGGGCCGGAAGAGACCCAGTTTTTC.